This T cell receptor (beta chain) originates from a study of vaccination effects on CD4 cells after COVID-19. Measured with immunoSEQ multiplex PCR; TCRdb has only the in-frame clones, and not every one. The sample consists of 84,000 or so clones, more than 60% of them appearing once. Notes on this clone: Its antigen is as yet unknown.

Regarding the study as a whole: Infection-derived and vaccine-derived clones contracted markedly late after vaccination.

After expansion with viral peptide pools in the ViraFEST assay, antigen-specific CD4+ T cells were sequenced. Isolating CD4+ T cells followed about 11 days of culture. Two doses of either BNT162b2 or mRNA-1273 were given to each participant. No vaccinee had earlier SARS-CoV-2 infection, and nucleocapsid antibodies were negative. The culture medium for two million PBMC per well included roughly 10 IU/ml IL-2 and roughly 10 ug/ml peptides. The CDR3 spans 16 residues. The ends lost 1 base at V and 5 bases at J; junction bases unmatched: 6. Per germline, CDR1 LGHDT and CDR2 YNNKEL (reference sequence). The material was CD4+ T cells from PBMCs cultured with HCoV-OC43 spike peptides, obtained after COVID-19 vaccination. Specified subset: HCoV-OC43 spike overlapping peptide pool stimulation. This chain joins TRBV3-1 (or the pseudogene TRBV3-2) and TRBJ2-5, with 11 bases aligning to TRBD1. The TCR was taken from a human donor who received a COVID-19 vaccine. The DNA of the CDR3 is TGTGCCAGCAGCCAAGCAGGGACAGGGGGATGGGAGACCCAGTACTTC. Protein sequence: CASSQAGTGGWETQYF.